The 7 T cell receptor beta chains in this list originate from one sample, sequenced in a study of shared clonotypes between healthy human individuals. Sequencing used immunoSEQ multiplex PCR; TCRdb keeps in-frame clones, though not all of them. The sample carries approximately 1,000,000 clones, about 80% recorded once. The specimen sequenced was memory CD4+ T cells from PBMCs. The subset is: CD45RA-negative fraction. The receptors originated from a man between 18 and 35 years old in good health. Some clones in this sample may be carry-over from other donors' samples.

V is TRBV7-9 and J is TRBJ1-3; D is undetermined. This CDR3 region has 15 residues. V lost 5 bases to trimming and J lost 4 bases, with 15 bases between them. The V gene's germline CDR1 is SEHNR and CDR2 FQNEAQ (reference sequence). The DNA for the CDR3 is TGTGCCAGCAGCCCTAGACTGAAAGAGGGAAACACCATATATTTT. Its translation is CASSPRLKEGNTIYF.

The chain uses TRBV6-1 and TRBJ1-5; possibly TRBD1 for D (6 bases). CDR3 size: 13 residues. Germline V gives CDR1 MNHNS, CDR2 SASEGT. The germline V and J ends were trimmed by 6 bases and 7 bases, with 13 bases remaining between them. The CDR3 sequence is CASRNREGQPQHF. The DNA of the CDR3 is TGTGCCAGCAGGAACAGGGAGGGGCAGCCCCAGCATTTT.

The count of this clone is one. This rearrangement joins TRBV6-1 to TRBJ2-7; unclear D gene. Per the germline V gene, CDR1 is MNHNS and CDR2 is SASEGT. V lost 2 bases to trimming and J lost 6 bases, with 17 bases between them. The CDR3 extends over 15 amino acids. The CDR3: CASSERYGSDFEQYF. The CDR3, as DNA: TGTGCCAGCAGTGAACGGTACGGAAGCGACTTCGAGCAGTACTTC.

The genes are TRBV7-9 and TRBJ2-2; TRBD1 matches 7 bases. V was pared by 1 base and J by 4 bases, with 3 bases of the junction left unmatched. Germline V lookup: CDR1 SEHNR, CDR2 FQNEAQ (reference sequence). The length of the CDR3 is 15 residues. CDR3 sequence: CASSLGGGVTGELFF. The CDR3 coding sequence is TGTGCCAGCAGCTTAGGAGGGGGCGTCACCGGGGAGCTGTTTTTT.

Concerning this clone itself: The same CDR3 can be traced to other DNA sequences in this sample. The chain uses TRBV28 and TRBJ2-5; TRBD2 aligns across 8 bases. Germline loops: CDR1 MDHEN, CDR2 SYDVKM. This CDR3 comprises 14 residues. The V gene end was trimmed by 5 bases and the J gene end by 0 bases; junction bases not matched to a gene: 2. The CDR3 bases are TGTGCCAGCAGTCTAGCGGGCAACCAAGAGACCCAGTACTTC. It codes for CASSLAGNQETQYF. The full variable domain, its missing parts supplied by reference TRBV28 and TRBJ2-5, is DVKVTQSSRYLVKRTGEKVFLECVQDMDHENMFWYRQDPGLGLRLIYFSYDVKMKEKGDIPEGYSVSREKKERFSLILESASTNQTSMYLCASSLAGNQETQYFGPGTRLLVL.

The chain employs TRBV28 and TRBJ2-3, with D unclear. Germline assignment: CDR1 MDHEN and CDR2 SYDVKM. V gave up 3 bases and J gave up 2 bases, with 9 bases separating them. The CDR3 covers 14 residues. The CDR3 bases are TGTGCCAGCAGTTTTGGTGGGGTCACAGATACGCAGTATTTT. It codes for CASSFGGVTDTQYF.

The chain links TRBV5-4 to TRBJ2-4; TRBD2 aligns across 10 bases. Germline V gene lookup returns CDR1 SGHNT and CDR2 YYREEE (reference sequence). The CDR3 is 19 residues long. J lost 4 bases, V lost 0 bases, and 13 bases had no gene match. The CDR3 loop reads CASSLGAGVAGGVKNIQYF. CDR3 nucleotides: TGTGCCAGCAGCTTGGGAGCGGGGGTAGCGGGAGGCGTAAAAAACATTCAGTACTTC.